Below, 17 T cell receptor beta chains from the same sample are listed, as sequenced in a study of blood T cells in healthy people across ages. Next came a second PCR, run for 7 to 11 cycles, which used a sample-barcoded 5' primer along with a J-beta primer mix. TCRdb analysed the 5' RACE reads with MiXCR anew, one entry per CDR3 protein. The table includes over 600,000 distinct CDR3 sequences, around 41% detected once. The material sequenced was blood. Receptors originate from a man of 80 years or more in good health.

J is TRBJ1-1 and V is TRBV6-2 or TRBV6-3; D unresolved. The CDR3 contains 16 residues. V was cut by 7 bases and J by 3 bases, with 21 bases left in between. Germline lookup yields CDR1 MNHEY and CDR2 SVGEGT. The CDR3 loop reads CASTKSRSVSDTEAFF. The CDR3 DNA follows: TGTGCCAGCACTAAATCTCGTTCCGTCTCGGACACTGAAGCTTTCTTT.

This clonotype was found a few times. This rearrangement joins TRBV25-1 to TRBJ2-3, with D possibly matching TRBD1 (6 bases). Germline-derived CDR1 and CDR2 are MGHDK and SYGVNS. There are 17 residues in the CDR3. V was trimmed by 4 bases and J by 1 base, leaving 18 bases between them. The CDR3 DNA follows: TGTGCCAGCAGTGTCCCCTCAGGGGCCTGGGGCACAGATACGCAGTATTTT. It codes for CASSVPSGAWGTDTQYF. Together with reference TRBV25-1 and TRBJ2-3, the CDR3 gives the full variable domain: EADIYQTPRYLVIGTGKKITLECSQTMGHDKMYWYQQDPGMELHLIHYSYGVNSTEKGDLSSESTVSRIRTEHFPLTLESARPSHTSQYLCASSVPSGAWGTDTQYFGPGTRLTVL.

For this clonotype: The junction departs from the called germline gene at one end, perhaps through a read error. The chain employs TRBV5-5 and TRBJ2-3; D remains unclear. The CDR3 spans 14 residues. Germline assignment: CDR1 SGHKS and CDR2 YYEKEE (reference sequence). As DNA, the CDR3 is TGTACCAGCAGCTTGGACGGGTACACAGATACGCAGTATTTT. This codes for CTSSLDGYTDTQYF.

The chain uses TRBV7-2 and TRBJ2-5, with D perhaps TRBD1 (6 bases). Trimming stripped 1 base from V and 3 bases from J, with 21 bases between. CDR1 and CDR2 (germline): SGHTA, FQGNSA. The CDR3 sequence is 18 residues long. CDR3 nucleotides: TGTGCCAGCAGCTTAGAGTCCTGGGACATCAATTCTAAAGAGACCCAGTACTTC. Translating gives CASSLESWDINSKETQYF. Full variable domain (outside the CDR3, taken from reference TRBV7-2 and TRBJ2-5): GAGVSQSPSNKVTEKGKDVELRCDPISGHTALYWYRQSLGQGLEFLIYFQGNSAPDKSGLPSDRFSAERTGGSVSTLTIQRTQQEDSAVYLCASSLESWDINSKETQYFGPGTRLLVL.

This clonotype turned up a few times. Written as DNA, the CDR3 is TGCAGTGCTAGCGAGGGGACTGGCTACACCTTC. Residues: CSASEGTGYTF. The rearrangement links TRBV20-1 to TRBJ1-2, with D possibly matching TRBD1 (5 bases). V was pared by 3 bases and J by 7 bases, with 9 bases between. The CDR3 spans 11 residues. Per the germline V gene, CDR1 is DFQATT and CDR2 is SNEGSKA (reference sequence).

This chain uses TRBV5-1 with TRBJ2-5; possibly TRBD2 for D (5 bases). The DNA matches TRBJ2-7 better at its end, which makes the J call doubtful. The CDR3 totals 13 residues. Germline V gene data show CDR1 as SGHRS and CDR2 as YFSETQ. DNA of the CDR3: TGCGCCAGCAGCCTGGGAGACAAAGGCGAGCAGTACTTC. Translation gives CASSLGDKGEQYF.

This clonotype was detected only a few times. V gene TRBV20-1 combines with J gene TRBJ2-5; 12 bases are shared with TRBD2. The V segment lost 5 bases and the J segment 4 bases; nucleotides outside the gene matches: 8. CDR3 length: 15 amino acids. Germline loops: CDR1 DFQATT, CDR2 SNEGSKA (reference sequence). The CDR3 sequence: CSAGMTSGGRETQYF. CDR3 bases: TGCAGTGCTGGGATGACTAGCGGGGGCAGAGAGACCCAGTACTTC.

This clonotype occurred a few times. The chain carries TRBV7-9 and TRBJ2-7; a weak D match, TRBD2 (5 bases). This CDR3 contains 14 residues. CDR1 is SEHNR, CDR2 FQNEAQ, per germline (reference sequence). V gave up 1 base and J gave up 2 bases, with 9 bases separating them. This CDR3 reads CASSLVGRAYEQYF. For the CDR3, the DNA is TGTGCCAGCAGCTTAGTTGGGAGAGCCTACGAGCAGTACTTC.

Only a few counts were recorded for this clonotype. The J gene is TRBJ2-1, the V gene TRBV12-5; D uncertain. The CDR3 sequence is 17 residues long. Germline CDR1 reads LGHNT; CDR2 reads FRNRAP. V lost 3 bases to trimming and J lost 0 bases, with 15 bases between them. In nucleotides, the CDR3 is TGTGCTAGTGGTTTACCCCGCGCCCTAAGCTCCTACAATGAGCAGTTCTTC. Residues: CASGLPRALSSYNEQFF.

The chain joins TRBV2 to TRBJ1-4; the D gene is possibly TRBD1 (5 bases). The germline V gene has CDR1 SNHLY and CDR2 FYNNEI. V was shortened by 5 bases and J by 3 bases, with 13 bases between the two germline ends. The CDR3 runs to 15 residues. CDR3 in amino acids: CASSPLRDPNEKLFF. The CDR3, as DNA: TGTGCCAGCAGTCCCCTTCGGGACCCTAATGAAAAACTGTTTTTT.

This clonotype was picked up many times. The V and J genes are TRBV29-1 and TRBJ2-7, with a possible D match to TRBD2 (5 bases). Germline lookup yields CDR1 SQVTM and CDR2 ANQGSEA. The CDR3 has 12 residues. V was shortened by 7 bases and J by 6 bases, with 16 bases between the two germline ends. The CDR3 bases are TGCAGCGGTTCCCGACCCGCGGGCGAGCAGTACTTC. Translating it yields CSGSRPAGEQYF.

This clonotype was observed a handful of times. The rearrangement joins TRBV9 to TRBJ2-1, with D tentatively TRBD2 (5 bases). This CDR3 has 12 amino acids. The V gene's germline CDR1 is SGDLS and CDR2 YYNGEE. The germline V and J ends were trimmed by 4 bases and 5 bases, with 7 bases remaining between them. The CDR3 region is CASSYGDNEQFF. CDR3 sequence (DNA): TGTGCCAGCAGCTACGGGGACAATGAGCAGTTCTTC.

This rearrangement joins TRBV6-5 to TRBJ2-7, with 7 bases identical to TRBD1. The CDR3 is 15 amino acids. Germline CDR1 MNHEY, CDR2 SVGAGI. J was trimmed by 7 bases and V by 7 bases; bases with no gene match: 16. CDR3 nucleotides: TGTGCCAGCACCCCGGGACAGAGAGCATACAATGAGCAGTACTTC. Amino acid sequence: CASTPGQRAYNEQYF.

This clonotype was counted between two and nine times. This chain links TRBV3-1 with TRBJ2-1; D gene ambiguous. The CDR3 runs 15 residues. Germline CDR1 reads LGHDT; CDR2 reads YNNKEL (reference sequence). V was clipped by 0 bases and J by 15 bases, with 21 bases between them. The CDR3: CASSQDSPSPRVLFF. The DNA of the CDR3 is TGTGCCAGCAGCCAAGATTCCCCCTCCCCGAGAGTGCTGTTCTTC.

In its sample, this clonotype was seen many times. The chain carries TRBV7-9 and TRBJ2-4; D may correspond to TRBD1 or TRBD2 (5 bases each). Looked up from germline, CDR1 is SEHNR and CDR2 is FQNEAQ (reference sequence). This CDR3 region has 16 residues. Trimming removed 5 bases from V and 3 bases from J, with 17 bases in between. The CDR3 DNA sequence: TGTGCCAGCAGCACCTTTGGGGGTGGTGGCAAAAACATTCAGTACTTC. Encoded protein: CASSTFGGGGKNIQYF.

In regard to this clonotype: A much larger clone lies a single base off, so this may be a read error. The DNA for the CDR3 is TGCAGCAAGGTGTTTAGCTCTGGGACCAACGTCCTGACTTTC. The encoded protein is CSKVFSSGTNVLTF. This sequence joins TRBV29-1 and TRBJ2-6; D gene ambiguous. CDR1 and CDR2 (germline): SQVTM, ANQGSEA. The CDR3 runs to 14 residues. Full variable domain (remainder filled in from reference TRBV29-1 and TRBJ2-6): SAVISQKPSRDICQRGTSLTIQCQVDSQVTMMFWYRQQPGQSLTLIATANQGSEATYESGFVIDKFPISRPNLTFSTLTVSNMSPEDSSIYLCSKVFSSGTNVLTFGAGSRLTVL.

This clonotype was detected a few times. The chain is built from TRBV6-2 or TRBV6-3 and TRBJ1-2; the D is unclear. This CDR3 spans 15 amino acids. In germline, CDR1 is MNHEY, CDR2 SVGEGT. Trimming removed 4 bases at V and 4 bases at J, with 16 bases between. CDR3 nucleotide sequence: TGTGCCAGCAGTTCTGACGGACTCCGTACCTATGGCTACACCTTC. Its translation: CASSSDGLRTYGYTF.